What follows are 27 T cell receptor beta chains derived from one specimen sequenced in a study of CD8+ T cells in alopecia areata. RNA was extracted and reverse transcribed into cDNA as the sequencing template. Generated by immunoSEQ multiplex PCR, the TCRdb table keeps only in-frame clones and is missing some. Here the sample spans about 290,000 clones, roughly 50% being singletons. As for treatment: oral pan-JAK inhibitor, 5-10 mg twice daily. The sample in question was CD4+ T cells sorted from blood, obtained at week 24, from a patient treated with tofacitinib. The receptors were sampled from a human donor with alopecia areata.

J is TRBJ2-7 and V is TRBV29-1, with TRBD2 matching 10 bases. The J segment lost 2 bases and the V segment lost 4 bases, leaving 5 bases of the junction unmatched. Germline V lookup: CDR1 SQVTM, CDR2 ANQGSEA. The CDR3 has 14 residues. The CDR3 loop is CSVAPGLATYEQYF. The CDR3, as DNA: TGCAGCGTTGCTCCGGGACTAGCGACCTACGAGCAGTACTTC.

The chain employs TRBV4-3 and TRBJ1-1; D is unclear. This CDR3 contains 14 residues. CDR1 and CDR2 (germline): LGHNA, YSLEER. V lost 1 base and J 5 bases, leaving 11 bases between the germline ends. The CDR3 spells CASSQGTLGTEAFF. CDR3 nucleotides: TGCGCCAGCAGCCAAGGGACCTTAGGGACTGAAGCTTTCTTT.

This chain links TRBV28 with TRBJ2-4, with TRBD1 matching over 7 bases. The length of the CDR3 is 19 residues. The germline CDR1 and CDR2 sequences are MDHEN and SYDVKM. With V trimmed by 8 bases and J by 0 bases, 19 bases remained unmatched. The CDR3 is CASASPRQGVGLAKNIQYF. The CDR3 nucleotides read TGTGCCAGCGCCTCCCCTCGACAGGGTGTGGGGTTAGCCAAAAACATTCAGTACTTC.

This clone was picked up a small number of times. The chain uses TRBV6-5 and TRBJ2-3, with a possible D match to TRBD2 (5 bases). Germline V gene lookup returns CDR1 MNHEY and CDR2 SVGAGI. V lost 6 bases and J 1 base, leaving 14 bases between the germline ends. This CDR3 contains 15 residues. The CDR3 loop reads CASSPSPPGTDTQYF. The CDR3 DNA follows: TGTGCCAGCAGCCCTAGCCCCCCCGGCACAGATACGCAGTATTTT.

The rearrangement joins TRBV2 to TRBJ1-2; 7 positions agree with TRBD1. The trim removed 6 bases at V and 7 bases at J, leaving 8 bases unmatched. The germline V gene encodes CDR1 SNHLY and CDR2 FYNNEI. This CDR3 region has 13 residues. The CDR3 DNA sequence: TGTGCCAGCAGCGAGACAGGGACCCTTGGCTACACCTTC. It yields the protein CASSETGTLGYTF.

This chain links TRBV7-9 with TRBJ2-3, with no clear D. V lost 5 bases and J 0 bases, leaving 9 bases between the germline ends. This CDR3 region has 14 residues. CDR1 and CDR2 from the germline V gene are SEHNR and FQNEAQ (reference sequence). The CDR3 nucleotides are TGTGCCAGCAGCAAAACAAGGAGCACAGATACGCAGTATTTT. It yields the protein CASSKTRSTDTQYF.

The chain links TRBV6-5 to TRBJ2-6; weak D call: TRBD1 (5 bases). Trimming removed 2 bases at V and 0 bases at J, with 8 bases between. Germline lookup yields CDR1 MNHEY and CDR2 SVGAGI. The CDR3 totals 16 residues. The CDR3 is CASSYVRGSGANVLTF. CDR3 nucleotide sequence: TGTGCCAGCAGTTACGTAAGGGGCTCTGGGGCCAACGTCCTGACTTTC.

The table lists this clone with a few counts. The genes are TRBV23-1 and TRBJ2-7; D is unclear. TRBV23-1 belongs to the ORF category, with a function that is uncertain. The CDR3 has 9 amino acids. The CDR3 protein is CASSRRHPV. The CDR3 region has the DNA TGCGCCAGCAGTCGGAGACATCCGGTC.

V gene TRBV4-2 combines with J gene TRBJ1-1; TRBD1 might be the D (5 bases). CDR1 LGHNA and CDR2 YNFKEQ come from the germline V gene. V was pared by 5 bases and J by 4 bases, with 11 bases between. The CDR3 has 13 residues. The CDR3 DNA follows: TGTGCCAGCAGCGACCGGGGCGGCACTGAAGCTTTCTTT. The encoded protein is CASSDRGGTEAFF.

This chain links TRBV7-2 with TRBJ2-3, with D unclear. Trimming stripped 0 bases from V and 0 bases from J, with 4 bases between. The germline gives CDR1 SGHTA, CDR2 FQGNSA. The CDR3 length is 14 residues. The CDR3 protein is CASSLAGSTDTQYF. In DNA, the CDR3 is TGTGCCAGCAGCTTAGCGGGTAGCACAGATACGCAGTATTTT.

V usage is TRBV13 and J usage is TRBJ2-1; TRBD2 aligns across 8 bases. V lost 5 bases, J lost 9 bases, and 9 bases stayed unmatched. The germline V gene encodes CDR1 PRHDT and CDR2 FYEKMQ (reference sequence). The CDR3 has 14 residues. The CDR3 DNA reads TGTGCCAGCAGCGGGCGGACTAGCTCCGGTGAGCAGTTCTTC. It encodes CASSGRTSSGEQFF.

V gene TRBV5-6 combines with J gene TRBJ2-1; TRBD2 might be the D (6 bases). Germline CDR1 is SGHDT and CDR2 is YYEEEE. The CDR3 totals 13 residues. The ends were cut back, 4 bases at V and 4 bases at J, with 9 bases in the middle. The CDR3 spells CASSPGTYNEQFF. CDR3 nucleotides: TGTGCCAGCAGCCCGGGGACTTACAATGAGCAGTTCTTC.

The chain uses TRBV30 and TRBJ2-4; D is ambiguous. The CDR3 is 16 amino acids. V lost 1 base to trimming and J lost 1 base, with 14 bases between them. CDR1 and CDR2 from the germline V gene are GTSNPN and SVGIG (reference sequence). The DNA of the CDR3 is TGTGCCTGGAGTGAGGCTTTGACCGGGGCCAAAAACATTCAGTACTTC. It encodes CAWSEALTGAKNIQYF.

This chain uses TRBV30 with TRBJ1-2, with D unresolved. CDR1 GTSNPN and CDR2 SVGIG come from the germline V gene (reference sequence). This CDR3 region has 14 residues. The V end was cut by 0 bases, the J end by 4 bases, with 12 bases between. As DNA, the CDR3 is TGTGCCTGGAGTGTCGTAGGAGGGCCCTATGGCTACACCTTC. Its protein product is CAWSVVGGPYGYTF.

This rearrangement joins TRBV28 to TRBJ2-7; TRBD1 might be the D (6 bases). CDR1 MDHEN and CDR2 SYDVKM come from the germline V gene. CDR3 length: 13 amino acids. Trimming cost V 3 bases and J 4 bases, with 10 bases left between them. The CDR3 sequence: CASSFYREYEQYF. Written as DNA, the CDR3 is TGTGCCAGCAGTTTCTACAGGGAGTACGAGCAGTACTTC.

The chain employs TRBV5-1 and TRBJ1-1, with 10 bases lining up with TRBD1. Trimming removed 3 bases from V and 5 bases from J; junction bases left unmatched: 7. CDR1 and CDR2 from the germline V gene are SGHRS and YFSETQ. The CDR3 is made up of 15 amino acids. CDR3 bases: TGCGCCAGCAGCTCCTCCGGGGACAGGGGAACTGAAGCTTTCTTT. Its protein is CASSSSGDRGTEAFF.

The chain carries TRBV29-1 and TRBJ1-6; the D is unclear. Germline assignment: CDR1 SQVTM and CDR2 ANQGSEA. The CDR3 loop spans 13 amino acids. Deletions cut 8 bases from V and 8 bases from J, with 16 bases between. For the CDR3, the DNA is TGCAGCACCCGAGCGGGGTATGATTCACCCCTCCACTTT. This translates into CSTRAGYDSPLHF.

This chain joins TRBV6-1 and TRBJ2-5; unclear D gene. Trimming removed 6 bases from V and 4 bases from J, with 12 bases in between. Germline CDR1 MNHNS, CDR2 SASEGT. CDR3 size: 13 residues. The CDR3 spells CASSWSLGETQYF. CDR3 nucleotides: TGTGCCAGCAGCTGGTCCCTTGGAGAGACCCAGTACTTC.

This clone was detected a few times. This chain joins TRBV18 and TRBJ1-1; D not certain. Per the germline V gene, CDR1 is KGHSH and CDR2 is LQKENI. The CDR3 extends over 14 amino acids. V was cut by 6 bases and J by 1 base, with 12 bases left in between. The CDR3 here is CASSDKTRNTEAFF. The DNA of the CDR3 is TGTGCCAGCTCGGATAAGACAAGGAACACTGAAGCTTTCTTT. The full variable domain, in which reference TRBV18 and TRBJ1-1 provide the parts outside the CDR3, is NAGVMQNPRHLVRRRGQEARLRCSPMKGHSHVYWYRQLPEEGLKFMVYLQKENIIDESGMPKERFSAEFPKEGPSILRIQQVVRGDSAAYFCASSDKTRNTEAFFGQGTRLTVV.

The V gene is TRBV7-2, the J gene TRBJ2-7; 8 bases are shared with TRBD2. Germline trimming cut 5 bases from V and 9 bases from J; bases unmatched to any gene: 9. The CDR3 contains 13 residues. CDR1 and CDR2 from the germline V gene are SGHTA and FQGNSA. The CDR3 sequence is CASSPGTRVRQYF. Written as DNA, the CDR3 is TGTGCCAGCAGCCCTGGGACTAGAGTTCGGCAGTACTTC.

The CDR3 sequence: CSVVGGYEKLFF. In DNA, the CDR3 is TGCAGCGTTGTAGGTGGTTATGAAAAACTGTTTTTT. The chain uses TRBV29-1 and TRBJ1-4; D remains unclear. This CDR3 contains 12 residues. Between the trimmed V and J ends, which lost 4 bases and 6 bases, there was a span of 9 bases. Germline V gene lookup returns CDR1 SQVTM and CDR2 ANQGSEA.

The chain couples TRBV29-1 to TRBJ2-7; D uncertain. Germline CDR1 SQVTM, CDR2 ANQGSEA. Trimming shortened V by 6 bases and J by 6 bases, and 12 bases separated the two germline ends. This CDR3 is 11 amino acids long. CDR3 region: CSVNDPGEQYF. CDR3 nucleotide sequence: TGCAGCGTAAACGACCCCGGCGAGCAGTACTTC.

This clone was detected a few times. The rearrangement links TRBV18 to TRBJ2-5; TRBD1 or TRBD2 may be the D gene (5 bases each). Trimming removed 3 bases from V and 4 bases from J, with 9 bases in between. This CDR3 contains 13 residues. Germline V gene data show CDR1 as KGHSH and CDR2 as LQKENI. CDR3 nucleotide sequence: TGTGCCAGCTCACCGGGGGAGCGAGAGACCCAGTACTTC. Translated, it gives CASSPGERETQYF.

V is TRBV6-5 and J is TRBJ2-3; D remains unclear. This CDR3 is built from 14 residues. Germline V CDR1 and CDR2: MNHEY, SVGAGI. V was trimmed by 0 bases and J by 4 bases, leaving 8 bases between them. The CDR3: CASSYSKGSDTQYF. Written as DNA, the CDR3 is TGTGCCAGCAGTTACTCTAAAGGGTCAGATACGCAGTATTTT.

This clone appeared a few times. The rearrangement links TRBV19 to TRBJ2-5; 7 nucleotides align to TRBD1. The CDR3 is 17 residues long. Trimming at V came to 3 bases and at J to 3 bases, leaving 13 bases not matched to a gene. From germline, CDR1 is LNHDA and CDR2 SQIVND (reference sequence). This chain's CDR3 is CASSIFAPGQRKETQYF. CDR3 nucleotide sequence: TGTGCCAGTAGTATTTTCGCCCCGGGACAGCGAAAAGAGACCCAGTACTTC.

This clone has only a few counts. The chain joins TRBV5-6 to TRBJ2-3, with D tentatively TRBD1 (6 bases). Germline V gene data show CDR1 as SGHDT and CDR2 as YYEEEE. Trimming cost V 3 bases and J 2 bases, with 16 bases left between them. CDR3 length: 16 residues. The DNA of the CDR3 is TGTGCCAGCAGCTCAGGGCAGGGGCTACCCACAGATACGCAGTATTTT. Its translation: CASSSGQGLPTDTQYF.

The chain carries TRBV18 and TRBJ2-2; possible D gene TRBD1, 5 bases. This CDR3 comprises 14 residues. The germline V gene encodes CDR1 KGHSH and CDR2 LQKENI. Trimming removed 3 bases at V and 7 bases at J, with 12 bases between. The CDR3 reads CASSPEQAVGELFF. The CDR3 nucleotides read TGTGCCAGCTCACCGGAACAGGCCGTCGGGGAGCTGTTTTTT. Based on the CDR3 plus reference TRBV18 and TRBJ2-2, the full variable domain is NAGVMQNPRHLVRRRGQEARLRCSPMKGHSHVYWYRQLPEEGLKFMVYLQKENIIDESGMPKERFSAEFPKEGPSILRIQQVVRGDSAAYFCASSPEQAVGELFFGEGSRLTVL.